The present entry profiles one T cell receptor beta chain with its context. The RNA, roughly 0.5 to 1 ug, was put through reverse transcription using random hexamers. TCRdb re-analysed the immunoSEQ multiplex PCR reads in MiXCR, keeping a single row per CDR3 protein. The sample yields about 280,000 distinct CDR3 sequences, about 88% seen once. The data were obtained in a study of CD8 T cells in Susac syndrome. This sequence was found in a human donor with multiple sclerosis. Sequencing used CD8+ T cells from PBMCs.

DNA of the CDR3: TGTGCCAGCAGTTACCCGGGGAACACTGAAGCTTTCTTT. Encoded protein: CASSYPGNTEAFF. The chain recombines TRBV6-5 with TRBJ1-1; D remains ambiguous. Germline V gives CDR1 MNHEY, CDR2 SVGAGI. The CDR3 is 13 residues long. Trimming stripped 2 bases from V and 1 base from J, with 5 bases between.